These T cell receptor beta chains were read from a single sample in a study of spatial heterogeneity in lung cancer. Each CDR3 protein is one row after TCRdb ran MiXCR on the 5' RACE reads. The table includes around 60,000 distinct CDR3 sequences, 7.5% to 9% detected once. The sample was PBMCs, taken at surgery. The source of these receptors is a female donor with early-stage non-small cell lung cancer. Each CDR3 is given with its conserved first and last residue. A D gene is named only where the DNA matches it firmly. Expanded clones get a size class; other rows say once, few or many, or leave the size out.

TRBJ2-7,13,many,TRBV3-1,-,TGTGCCAGCAGTCACAGGGCTCTCGACGAGCAGTACTTC,CASSHRALDEQYF
TRBJ2-1,14,few,TRBV28,-,TGTGCCAGCAGTTTGGGGCTAGTGGTGATTGAGCAGTTCTTC,CASSLGLVVIEQFF
TRBJ2-3,16,many,TRBV6-1,-,TGTGCCAGCAGTGAGAGCCTCGGGGCCCCGAAGGATACGCAGTATTTT,CASSESLGAPKDTQYF
TRBJ2-2,16,many,TRBV7-3,-,TGTGCCAGCAGCTCCGACACCTCCGCGAACACCGGGGAGCTGTTTTTT,CASSSDTSANTGELFF
TRBJ2-3,14,few,TRBV10-2,-,TGCGCCAGCAGTGATGTGGCAACAACGGATACGCAGTATTTT,CASSDVATTDTQYF
TRBJ1-5,12,few,TRBV28,-,TGTGCCAGCCTTTCTAGCAATCAGCCCCAGCATTTT,CASLSSNQPQHF
TRBJ1-5,15,many,TRBV7-9,TRBD1,TGTGCCAGCAGCGAGGCGACAGGGACCAATCAGCCCCAGCATTTT,CASSEATGTNQPQHF
TRBJ2-4,15,many,TRBV20-1,-,TGCAGTGCTAGGGATCCCCCTGGGGCCAAAAACATTCAGTACTTC,CSARDPPGAKNIQYF
TRBJ1-5,17,-,TRBV5-6,TRBD1,TGTGCCAGCAGCTTGGCCCGGGACAGGGCCGTCAATCAGCCCCAGCATTTT,CASSLARDRAVNQPQHF
TRBJ2-7,15,few,TRBV12-3/TRBV12-4,TRBD1,TGTGCCAGCAGCTCCTTCCGGGACAGCTCCTACGAGCAGTACTTC,CASSSFRDSSYEQYF
TRBJ2-7,13,few,TRBV6-6,-,TGTGCCAGCAATGGGGGGTCCAACTACGAGCAGTACTTC,CASNGGSNYEQYF
TRBJ1-2,15,few,TRBV20-1,TRBD1,TGCAGTGCTAGGGGACCGGGACAGGGAAACTATGGCTACACCTTC,CSARGPGQGNYGYTF
TRBJ2-1,17,many,TRBV19,-,TGTGCCAGTACCTCCATGAGGGAACAATCGGGTTACAATGAGCAGTTCTTC,CASTSMREQSGYNEQFF
TRBJ2-3,20,-,TRBV20-1,TRBD2,TGCAGTGCCAGAGGGGTACCAGCGGCGGGAGGGCCGTTAGGACGGGATACGCAGTATTTT,CSARGVPAAGGPLGRDTQYF
TRBJ2-1,15,-,TRBV7-6,TRBD1,TGTGCCAGCAGCTTGGGGACAGGGCGCTCCAATGAGCAGTTCTTC,CASSLGTGRSNEQFF
TRBJ1-6,14,-,TRBV11-2,-,TGTGCCAGCAGCTTAACGGCCACGGATTCACCCCTCCACTTT,CASSLTATDSPLHF
TRBJ1-5,16,-,TRBV3-1,-,TGTGCCAGCAGCCAAGGACGGGGCTCGAGCAATCAGCCCCAGCATTTT,CASSQGRGSSNQPQHF
TRBJ1-2,13,few,TRBV2,-,TGTGCCAGCAGGCAGGGTCCTAACTATGGCTACACCTTC,CASRQGPNYGYTF
TRBJ1-1,13,many,TRBV7-9,-,TGTGCCAGCAGCTTGACAGGATACTCTGAAGCTTTCTTT,CASSLTGYSEAFF
TRBJ1-5,14,few,TRBV2,-,TGTGCCAGCAGTGAAGGCAGGGGCTATCAGCCCCAGCATTTT,CASSEGRGYQPQHF
TRBJ2-1,12,-,TRBV5-6,-,TGTGCCAGCAGCCCGAATTACAATGAGCAGTTCTTC,CASSPNYNEQFF
TRBJ1-3,14,-,TRBV29-1,TRBD1,TGCAGCGTTGGAAGGACAGGGGACGGAAACACCATATATTTT,CSVGRTGDGNTIYF
TRBJ2-7,14,-,TRBV3-1,-,TGTGCCAGCAGCCTAGGAGGGGCGGTCTACGAGCAGTACTTC,CASSLGGAVYEQYF
TRBJ2-1,11,few,TRBV7-2,-,TGTGCCAGCAGCCCTATGAAGGAGCAGTTCTTC,CASSPMKEQFF
TRBJ1-3,15,-,TRBV3-1,-,TGTGCCAGCAGCGTAGTCGCCAGGCCTGGAAACACCATATATTTT,CASSVVARPGNTIYF
TRBJ2-5,15,few,TRBV5-1,-,TGCGCCAGCAGCTTGGTGGGACTCCGAGAAGAGACCCAGTACTTC,CASSLVGLREETQYF
TRBJ1-1,13,few,TRBV6-4,-,TGTGCCAGCAGTTTACACCCGAACACTGAAGCTTTCTTT,CASSLHPNTEAFF
TRBJ1-2,14,-,TRBV9,-,TGTGCCAGCAACCCAGATGGAGCCACCTATGGCTACACCTTC,CASNPDGATYGYTF
TRBJ2-7,16,few,TRBV2,TRBD2,TGTGCCAGCAACTTCGGGGGGGTAGCGGAGGCGGGAGAGCAGTACTTC,CASNFGGVAEAGEQYF
TRBJ2-1,11,many,TRBV29-1,-,TGCAGCGTACAAACAGGGTTTGAGCAGTTCTTC,CSVQTGFEQFF
TRBJ2-1,15,many,TRBV28,-,TGTGCCAGCAGTTCGACAGATAGGGGACGGGGAGAGCAGTTCTTC,CASSSTDRGRGEQFF
TRBJ2-7,14,few,TRBV28,-,TGTGCCAGCAGTTCCCCAGGGGCCCCATACGAGCAGTACTTC,CASSSPGAPYEQYF
TRBJ2-2,18,many,TRBV7-3,-,TGTGCCAGCACTTCTCCCCCCCCCCGACGGCCGAACACCGGGGAGCTGTTTTTT,CASTSPPPRRPNTGELFF
TRBJ2-1,13,few,TRBV3-1,-,TGTGCCAGCAGCCAAGTTTCTGGTAATGAGCAGTTCTTC,CASSQVSGNEQFF
TRBJ2-1,15,many,TRBV10-1,TRBD2,TGCGCCAGCAGTGAGTCGGTTAGCGGGAGCGGTGAGCAGTTCTTC,CASSESVSGSGEQFF
TRBJ1-2,13,-,TRBV7-8,TRBD1,TGTGCCAGCAGCAACGGACAGGATCACGGCTACACCTTC,CASSNGQDHGYTF
TRBJ1-5,14,many,TRBV20-1,TRBD1,TGCAGTGCTTTGGGACAGCTGGGCAATCAGCCCCAGCATTTT,CSALGQLGNQPQHF
TRBJ1-2,16,few,TRBV19,-,TGTGCCAGTAGTGATCGGGGAGAGAGTCCGCACTATGGCTACACCTTC,CASSDRGESPHYGYTF
TRBJ1-2,13,many,TRBV5-1,-,TGCGCCAGCAGCTCCCCAGGGCGGGGTGGCTACACCTTC,CASSSPGRGGYTF
TRBJ2-1,15,few,TRBV5-1,-,TGCGCCAGCAGCTGGGATATGGGAAGGGACAATGAGCAGTTCTTC,CASSWDMGRDNEQFF
TRBJ2-1,18,many,TRBV24-1,TRBD2,TGTGCCACCAGTTCCTGGGTAGCGGGGCCTCAGGGGAACAATGAGCAGTTCTTC,CATSSWVAGPQGNNEQFF
TRBJ2-3,14,many,TRBV10-3,TRBD2,TGTGCCATCAGTGGCGGGAGAAGGTCAGATACGCAGTATTTT,CAISGGRRSDTQYF
TRBJ2-4,14,-,TRBV7-8,-,TGTGCCAGCAGCGAACAGTTAGCCAAAAACATTCAGTACTTC,CASSEQLAKNIQYF
TRBJ2-5,14,many,TRBV12-3/TRBV12-4,TRBD1,TGTGCCAGCAGTCTAAGGACAGGGCAAGAGACCCAGTACTTC,CASSLRTGQETQYF
TRBJ2-5,11,-,TRBV7-9,-,TGTGCCAGCAGCTTGTACGAGACCCAGTACTTC,CASSLYETQYF
TRBJ2-2,14,-,TRBV9,TRBD1,TGTGCCAGCAGCGGGACAGGGCGCACCGGGGAGCTGTTTTTT,CASSGTGRTGELFF
TRBJ1-1,13,many,TRBV7-9,-,TGTGCCAGCAGCCTCCAAGCGAACACTGAAGCTTTCTTT,CASSLQANTEAFF